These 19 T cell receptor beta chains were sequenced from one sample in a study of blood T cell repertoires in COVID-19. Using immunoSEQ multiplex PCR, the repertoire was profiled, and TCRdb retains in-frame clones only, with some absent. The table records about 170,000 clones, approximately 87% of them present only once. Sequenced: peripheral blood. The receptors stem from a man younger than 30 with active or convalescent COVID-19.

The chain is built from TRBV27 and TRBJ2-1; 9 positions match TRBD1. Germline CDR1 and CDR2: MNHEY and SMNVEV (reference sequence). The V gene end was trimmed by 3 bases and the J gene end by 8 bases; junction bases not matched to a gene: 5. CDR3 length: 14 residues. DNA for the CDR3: TGTGCCAGCAGTTTGTTACAGGGGGCCCATGAGCAGTTCTTC. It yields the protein CASSLLQGAHEQFF.

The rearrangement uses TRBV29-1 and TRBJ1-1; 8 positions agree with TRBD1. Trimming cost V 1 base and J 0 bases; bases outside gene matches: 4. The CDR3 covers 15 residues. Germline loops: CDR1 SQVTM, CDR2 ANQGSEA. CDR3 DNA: TGCAGCGTTGAAGGGGACAGGTTATTGAACACTGAAGCTTTCTTT. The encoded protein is CSVEGDRLLNTEAFF.

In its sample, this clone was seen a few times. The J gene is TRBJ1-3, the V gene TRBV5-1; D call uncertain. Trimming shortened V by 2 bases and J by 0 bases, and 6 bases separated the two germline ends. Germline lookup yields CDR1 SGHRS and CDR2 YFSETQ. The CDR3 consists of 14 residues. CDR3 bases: TGCGCCAGCAGCTTTTACAGCTCTGGAAACACCATATATTTT. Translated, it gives CASSFYSSGNTIYF.

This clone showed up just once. The CDR3 DNA reads as TGTGCCAGCAGACCCGGGACAGATAATTCACCCCTCCACTTT. It translates to CASRPGTDNSPLHF. The genes are TRBV9 and TRBJ1-6; 7 positions match TRBD1. The trim removed 5 bases at V and 5 bases at J, leaving 4 bases unmatched. Per germline, CDR1 SGDLS and CDR2 YYNGEE. The CDR3 contains 14 residues.

The CDR3 nucleotides read TGTGCCAGCAGTTTTGTGAGCTCTGGAAACACCATATATTTT. Translation gives CASSFVSSGNTIYF. The chain recombines TRBV28 with TRBJ1-3; D is ambiguous. Trimming left V 3 bases short and J 0 bases short, with 6 bases between. The germline V gene has CDR1 MDHEN and CDR2 SYDVKM. CDR3 length: 14 residues. Using reference TRBV28 and TRBJ1-3 for the parts outside the CDR3, the full variable domain is DVKVTQSSRYLVKRTGEKVFLECVQDMDHENMFWYRQDPGLGLRLIYFSYDVKMKEKGDIPEGYSVSREKKERFSLILESASTNQTSMYLCASSFVSSGNTIYFGEGSWLTVV.

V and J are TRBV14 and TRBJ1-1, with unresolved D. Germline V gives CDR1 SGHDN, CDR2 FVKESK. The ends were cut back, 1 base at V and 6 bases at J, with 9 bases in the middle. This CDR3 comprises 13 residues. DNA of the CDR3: TGTGCCAGCAGCCAAGGCGGCGGGGCTGAAGCTTTCTTT. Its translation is CASSQGGGAEAFF.

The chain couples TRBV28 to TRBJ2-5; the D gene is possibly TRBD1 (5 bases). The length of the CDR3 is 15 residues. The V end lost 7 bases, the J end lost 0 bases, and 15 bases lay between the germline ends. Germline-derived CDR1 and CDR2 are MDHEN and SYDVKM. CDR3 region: CASKPETANQETQYF. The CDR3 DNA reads TGTGCCAGCAAGCCGGAGACAGCAAACCAAGAGACCCAGTACTTC.

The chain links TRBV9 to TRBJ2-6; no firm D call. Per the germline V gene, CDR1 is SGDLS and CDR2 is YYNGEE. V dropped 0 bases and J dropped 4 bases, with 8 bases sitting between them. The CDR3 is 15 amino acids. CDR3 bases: TGTGCCAGCAGCGTAGACTTCGGGGGGGCCAACGTCCTGACTTTC. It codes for CASSVDFGGANVLTF.

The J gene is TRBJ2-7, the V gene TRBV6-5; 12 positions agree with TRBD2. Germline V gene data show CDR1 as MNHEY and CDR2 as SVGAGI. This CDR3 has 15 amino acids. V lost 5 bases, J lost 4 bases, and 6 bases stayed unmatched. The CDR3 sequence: CASSRLAGDPYEQYV. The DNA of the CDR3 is TGTGCCAGCAGTCGACTAGCGGGGGACCCTTACGAGCAGTACGTC.

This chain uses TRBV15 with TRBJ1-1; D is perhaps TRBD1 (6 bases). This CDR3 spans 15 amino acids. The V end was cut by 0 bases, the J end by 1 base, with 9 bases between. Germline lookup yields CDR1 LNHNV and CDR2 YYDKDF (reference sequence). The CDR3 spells CATSRDGQRNTEAFF. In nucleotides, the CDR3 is TGTGCCACCAGCAGAGACGGACAGAGGAACACTGAAGCTTTCTTT. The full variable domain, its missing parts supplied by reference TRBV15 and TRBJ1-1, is DAMVIQNPRYQVTQFGKPVTLSCSQTLNHNVMYWYQQKSSQAPKLLFHYYDKDFNNEADTPDNFQSRRPNTSFCFLDIRSPGLGDTAMYLCATSRDGQRNTEAFFGQGTRLTVV.

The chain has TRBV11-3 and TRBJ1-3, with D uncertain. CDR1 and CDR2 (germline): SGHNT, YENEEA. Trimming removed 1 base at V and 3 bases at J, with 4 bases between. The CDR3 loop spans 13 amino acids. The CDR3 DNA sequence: TGTGCCAGCAGCTTAGTTATTGGAAACACCATATATTTT. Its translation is CASSLVIGNTIYF.

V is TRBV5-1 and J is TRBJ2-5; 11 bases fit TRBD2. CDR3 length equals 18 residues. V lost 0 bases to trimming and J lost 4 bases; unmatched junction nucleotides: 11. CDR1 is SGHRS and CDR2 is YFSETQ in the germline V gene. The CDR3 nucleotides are TGCGCCAGCAGCTTGGGAGGAACTAGCGGGAGATTTGCAGAGACCCAGTACTTC. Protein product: CASSLGGTSGRFAETQYF.

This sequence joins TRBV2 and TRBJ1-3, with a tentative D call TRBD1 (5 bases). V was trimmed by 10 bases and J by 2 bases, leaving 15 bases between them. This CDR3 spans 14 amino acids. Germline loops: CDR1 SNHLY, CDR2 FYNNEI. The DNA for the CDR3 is TGTGCCATCACCCCGACAGTTACTGGAAACACCATATATTTT. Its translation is CAITPTVTGNTIYF.

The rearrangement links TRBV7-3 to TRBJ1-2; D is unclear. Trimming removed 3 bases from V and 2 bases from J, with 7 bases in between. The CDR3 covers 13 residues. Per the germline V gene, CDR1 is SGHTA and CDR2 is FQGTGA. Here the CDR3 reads CASSFAGNYGYTF. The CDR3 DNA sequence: TGTGCCAGCAGCTTTGCGGGGAACTATGGCTACACCTTC. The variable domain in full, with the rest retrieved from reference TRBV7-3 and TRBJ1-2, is GAGVSQTPSNKVTEKGKYVELRCDPISGHTALYWYRQSLGQGPEFLIYFQGTGAADDSGLPNDRFFAVRPEGSVSTLKIQRTERGDSAVYLCASSFAGNYGYTFGSGTRLTVV.

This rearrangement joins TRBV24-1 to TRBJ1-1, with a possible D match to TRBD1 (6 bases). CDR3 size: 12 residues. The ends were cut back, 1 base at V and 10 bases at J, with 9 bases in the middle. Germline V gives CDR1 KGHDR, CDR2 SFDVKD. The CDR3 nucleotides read TGTGCCACCAGTGATTTCGGGGGGCTAGCTTTCTTT. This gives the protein CATSDFGGLAFF.

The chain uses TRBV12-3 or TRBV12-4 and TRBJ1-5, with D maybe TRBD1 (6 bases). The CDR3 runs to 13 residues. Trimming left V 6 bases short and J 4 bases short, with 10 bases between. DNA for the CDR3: TGTGCCAGCAGCGCTACAGGGAATCAGCCCCAGCATTTT. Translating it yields CASSATGNQPQHF.

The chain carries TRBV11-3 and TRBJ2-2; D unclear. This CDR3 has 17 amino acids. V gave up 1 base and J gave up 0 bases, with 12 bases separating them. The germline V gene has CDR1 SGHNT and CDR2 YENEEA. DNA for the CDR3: TGTGCCAGCAGCTTAGCTCAACACTACGCGAACACCGGGGAGCTGTTTTTT. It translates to CASSLAQHYANTGELFF.

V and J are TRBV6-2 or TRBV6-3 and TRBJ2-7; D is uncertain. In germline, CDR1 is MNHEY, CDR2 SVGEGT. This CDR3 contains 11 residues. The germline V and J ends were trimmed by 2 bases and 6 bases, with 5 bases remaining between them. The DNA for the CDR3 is TGTGCCAGCAGTTACCCCTCCGAGCAGTACTTC. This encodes CASSYPSEQYF.

CDR3 amino acids: CASSSTSQETQYF. The CDR3 DNA is TGCGCCAGTAGTTCGACTAGCCAAGAGACCCAGTACTTC. The chain couples TRBV10-2 to TRBJ2-5, with D perhaps matching TRBD2 (6 bases). Germline V gene data show CDR1 as WSHSY and CDR2 as SAAADI. The CDR3 is made up of 13 amino acids. V was cut by 9 bases and J by 1 base, with 12 bases left in between.